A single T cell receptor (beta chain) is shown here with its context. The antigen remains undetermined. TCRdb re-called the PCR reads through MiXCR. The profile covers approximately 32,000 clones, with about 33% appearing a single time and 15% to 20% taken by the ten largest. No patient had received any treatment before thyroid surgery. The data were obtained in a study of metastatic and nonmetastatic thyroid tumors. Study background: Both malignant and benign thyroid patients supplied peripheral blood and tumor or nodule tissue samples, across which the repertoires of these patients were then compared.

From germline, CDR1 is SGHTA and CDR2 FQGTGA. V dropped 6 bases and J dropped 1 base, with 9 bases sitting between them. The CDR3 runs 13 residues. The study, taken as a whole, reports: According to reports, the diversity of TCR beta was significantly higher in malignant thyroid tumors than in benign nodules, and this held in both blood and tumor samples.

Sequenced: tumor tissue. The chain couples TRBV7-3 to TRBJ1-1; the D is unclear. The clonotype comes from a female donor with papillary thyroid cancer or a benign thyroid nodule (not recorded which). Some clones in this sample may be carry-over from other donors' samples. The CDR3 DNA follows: TGTGCCAGCAGTTCCCGGCGGAACACTGAAGCTTTCTTT. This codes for CASSSRRNTEAFF.